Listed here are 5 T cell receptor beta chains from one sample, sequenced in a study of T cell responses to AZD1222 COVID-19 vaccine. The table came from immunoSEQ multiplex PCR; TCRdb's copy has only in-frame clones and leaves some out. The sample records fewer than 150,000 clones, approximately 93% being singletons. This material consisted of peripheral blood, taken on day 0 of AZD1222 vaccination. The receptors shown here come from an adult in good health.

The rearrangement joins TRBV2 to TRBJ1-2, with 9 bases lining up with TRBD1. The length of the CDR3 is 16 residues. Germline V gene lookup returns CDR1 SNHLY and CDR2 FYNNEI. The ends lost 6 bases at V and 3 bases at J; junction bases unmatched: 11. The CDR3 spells CASSRTGAGDYYGYTF. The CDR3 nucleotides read TGTGCCAGCAGCCGGACAGGGGCCGGGGATTACTATGGCTACACCTTC.

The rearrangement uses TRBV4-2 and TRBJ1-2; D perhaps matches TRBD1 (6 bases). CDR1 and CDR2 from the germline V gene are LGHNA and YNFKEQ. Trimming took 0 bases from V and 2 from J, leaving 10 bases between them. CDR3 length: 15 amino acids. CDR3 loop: CASSQDRTANYGYTF. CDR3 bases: TGTGCCAGCAGCCAAGATAGGACAGCGAACTATGGCTACACCTTC.

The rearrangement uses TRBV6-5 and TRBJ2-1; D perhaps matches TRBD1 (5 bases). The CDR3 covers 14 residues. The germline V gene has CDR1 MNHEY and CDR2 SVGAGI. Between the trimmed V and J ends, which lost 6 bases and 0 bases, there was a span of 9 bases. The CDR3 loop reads CASRQASSYNEQFF. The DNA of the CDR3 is TGTGCCAGCAGACAGGCGAGCTCCTACAATGAGCAGTTCTTC.

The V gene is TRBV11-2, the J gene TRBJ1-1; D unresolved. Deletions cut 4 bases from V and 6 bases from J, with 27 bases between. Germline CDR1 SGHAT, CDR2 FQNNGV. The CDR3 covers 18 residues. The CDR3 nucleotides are TGTGCCAGCAGCTCGTCCCGGAGGGCAGATAGCAGAAATGCTGAAGCTTTCTTT. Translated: CASSSSRRADSRNAEAFF.

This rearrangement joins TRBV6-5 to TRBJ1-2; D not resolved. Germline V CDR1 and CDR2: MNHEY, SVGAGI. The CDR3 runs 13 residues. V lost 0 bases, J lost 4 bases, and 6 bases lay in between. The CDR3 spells CASSYSQTYGYTF. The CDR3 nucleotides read TGTGCCAGCAGTTACTCGCAGACCTATGGCTACACCTTC.